A single sample is the source of the 17 T cell receptor beta chains below, sequenced in a study of blood T cell repertoires in COVID-19 (TCRdb year 2020). Library preparation was by the immunoSEQ multiplex PCR assay. The source is immuneACCESS, and TCRdb retained only in-frame sequences with V and J called. Part of the clones is not carried over; for the studies checked, unresolved V genes explain less than half of this, and the remainder is unexplained. This sample lists around 400,000 clones; roughly 90% were detected once. The ten largest account for about 0.83% of the sample. Sample: PBMCs or T cells enriched from blood (not recorded which). Every receptor here comes from a middle-aged woman who had been exposed to COVID-19.

The chain carries TRBV12-3 or TRBV12-4 and TRBJ1-2, with D hard to call. This CDR3 has 13 amino acids. V shed 1 base and J shed 4 bases, with 7 bases lying between them. The CDR3 reads CASSLGGSYGYTF. CDR3 coding DNA: TGTGCCAGCAGTTTAGGAGGGTCCTATGGCTACACCTTC.

The chain combines TRBV5-1 with TRBJ1-4; no reliable D call. The germline gives CDR1 SGHRS, CDR2 YFSETQ. This CDR3 region has 15 residues. V lost 0 bases, J lost 0 bases, and 6 bases lay in between. The CDR3 spells CASSLGSATNEKLFF. The CDR3, as DNA: TGCGCCAGCAGCTTGGGTTCCGCAACTAATGAAAAACTGTTTTTT.

The chain has TRBV6-5 and TRBJ1-1; D may be TRBD1 (5 bases). The ends were cut back, 4 bases at V and 4 bases at J, with 13 bases in the middle. Germline V CDR1 and CDR2: MNHEY, SVGAGI. This CDR3 region has 14 residues. Written as DNA, the CDR3 is TGTGCCAGCAGTTCCCAGGGCGTGGGCACTGAAGCTTTCTTT. Its protein product is CASSSQGVGTEAFF.

The chain recombines TRBV4-3 with TRBJ2-2; possible D gene TRBD1, 6 bases. Trimming pared 0 bases from V and 4 bases from J, leaving 9 bases between. CDR1 is LGHNA, CDR2 YSLEER, per germline. There are 15 residues in the CDR3. The CDR3 is CASSQDGQSTGELFF. The DNA of the CDR3 is TGCGCCAGCAGCCAAGATGGACAGTCCACCGGGGAGCTGTTTTTT.

The table lists this clone with a few counts. This rearrangement joins TRBV11-3 to TRBJ2-3; D perhaps matches TRBD2 (6 bases). The CDR3 runs 13 residues. The V end lost 8 bases, the J end lost 3 bases, and 12 bases lay between the germline ends. In germline, CDR1 is SGHNT, CDR2 YENEEA. The DNA for the CDR3 is TGTGCCAGCGAGGCGGGGTCGACAGATACGCAGTATTTT. Residues: CASEAGSTDTQYF.

V is TRBV11-3 and J is TRBJ2-1; D is possibly TRBD1 (6 bases). From germline, CDR1 is SGHNT and CDR2 YENEEA. V was shortened by 3 bases and J by 1 base, with 13 bases between the two germline ends. This CDR3 spans 16 amino acids. CDR3 sequence (DNA): TGTGCCAGCAGCTTTCGTTTAACAGGGTCCTACAATGAGCAGTTCTTC. It specifies CASSFRLTGSYNEQFF.

V usage is TRBV10-3 and J usage is TRBJ1-1; D call uncertain. The CDR3 is 14 amino acids. The germline V and J ends were trimmed by 1 base and 1 base, with 7 bases remaining between them. The germline V gene has CDR1 ENHRY and CDR2 SYGVKD. The CDR3: CAISEFSENTEAFF. DNA for the CDR3: TGTGCCATCAGTGAGTTCTCAGAGAACACTGAAGCTTTCTTT.

The rearrangement joins TRBV7-6 to TRBJ1-4; 7 nucleotides line up with TRBD1. Germline V gives CDR1 SGHVS, CDR2 FNYEAQ. The CDR3 totals 15 residues. V shed 4 bases, J shed 8 bases, and the junction held 10 bases outside the gene matches. CDR3: CASSYDRVGNEKLFF. As DNA, the CDR3 is TGTGCCAGCAGCTACGACAGGGTGGGGAACGAAAAACTGTTTTTT.

The gene calls are TRBV12-3 or TRBV12-4 and TRBJ1-4; D remains ambiguous. The CDR3 has 12 amino acids. V lost 6 bases and J lost 8, with 10 bases in between. CDR3 residues: CASSNHREKLFF. For the CDR3, the DNA is TGTGCCAGCAGCAATCACCGGGAAAAACTGTTTTTT.

This chain connects TRBV18 to TRBJ1-2; 9 bases fit TRBD1. The CDR3 runs to 16 residues. CDR1 and CDR2 (germline): KGHSH, LQKENI. With V trimmed by 3 bases and J by 2 bases, 7 bases remained unmatched. The CDR3 bases are TGTGCCAGCTCACCGACAGGGGGGATGTCGAACTATGGCTACACCTTC. Residues: CASSPTGGMSNYGYTF.

The chain is built from TRBV6-6 and TRBJ2-3; D ambiguous. Germline CDR1 and CDR2: MNHNY and SVGAGI (reference sequence). CDR3 length: 12 residues. Trimming removed 7 bases from V and 9 bases from J, with 14 bases in between. The CDR3 protein is CASTTPPYTQYF. CDR3 DNA: TGTGCCAGCACTACCCCCCCATACACGCAGTATTTT.

V and J are TRBV7-9 and TRBJ1-5, with D perhaps matching TRBD1 (5 bases). Trimming took 5 bases from V and 11 from J, leaving 10 bases between them. The CDR3 is 11 residues long. Germline CDR1 SEHNR, CDR2 FQNEAQ (reference sequence). The CDR3 reads CASSHGGAQHF. The CDR3 bases are TGTGCCAGCAGCCATGGGGGGGCCCAGCATTTT.

V gene TRBV10-1 combines with J gene TRBJ2-7; perhaps TRBD1 as D (6 bases). The CDR3 sequence is 14 residues long. Germline V lookup: CDR1 WNHNN, CDR2 SYGVQD (reference sequence). Deletions cut 6 bases from V and 3 bases from J, with 15 bases between. CDR3 nucleotides: TGCGCCAGCAGCCCTCGACAGGACCTCTACGAGCAGTACTTC. Translated, it gives CASSPRQDLYEQYF.

The chain has TRBV14 and TRBJ2-5; D might be TRBD1 (7 bases). Germline V gives CDR1 SGHDN, CDR2 FVKESK. V gave up 0 bases and J gave up 7 bases, with 18 bases separating them. CDR3 length equals 16 residues. Here the CDR3 reads CASSQEFWRGRGTQYF. The CDR3 region has the DNA TGTGCCAGCAGCCAAGAATTCTGGAGGGGGCGAGGGACCCAGTACTTC.

CDR3 loop: CASSHRTGYEQYF. As DNA, the CDR3 is TGTGCCAGCAGTCATCGGACAGGCTACGAGCAGTACTTC. The chain has TRBV6-2 or TRBV6-3 and TRBJ2-7; 7 positions agree with TRBD1. Germline trimming cut 5 bases from V and 3 bases from J; bases unmatched to any gene: 4. Germline CDR1 and CDR2: MNHEY and SVGEGT. The CDR3 consists of 13 residues.

This clone was detected only once. CDR3 in amino acids: CASSPPGRVDTEAFF. CDR3 bases: TGTGCCAGCAGCCCCCCAGGGAGGGTGGACACTGAAGCTTTCTTT. This rearrangement joins TRBV11-3 to TRBJ1-1; TRBD1 is a possible D gene (5 bases). The CDR3 is made up of 15 amino acids. V lost 5 bases and J 3 bases, leaving 16 bases between the germline ends. CDR1 SGHNT and CDR2 YENEEA come from the germline V gene.

The V gene is TRBV18, the J gene TRBJ1-4; TRBD1 matches 9 bases. This CDR3 is 14 amino acids long. CDR1 and CDR2 from the germline V gene are KGHSH and LQKENI. With V trimmed by 3 bases and J by 8 bases, 4 bases remained unmatched. In nucleotides, the CDR3 is TGTGCCAGCTCACCTGGGACAGGGTACGAAAAACTGTTTTTT. This encodes CASSPGTGYEKLFF.